This is a list of T cell receptor beta chains from one sample in a study of T cells in Graves' hyperthyroidism and ophthalmopathy. TCRdb re-called the multiplex PCR reads through MiXCR, storing one row per CDR3 protein. The sample includes about 620,000 distinct CDR3 sequences, about 16% of them seen just once. Sequencing input: blood. The source is a woman in her 30s with Graves' hyperthyroidism. CDR3s include the opening cysteine and the closing phenylalanine or tryptophan. A D gene is named only where the DNA matches it firmly. Size is stated for part of the rows, as once, few or many counts, or as a class when the clone is expanded.

15,many,TRBJ2-1,TRBV20-1,-,CSARDPSETYNEQFF,TGCAGTGCTAGAGATCCTAGCGAGACCTACAATGAGCAGTTCTTC
13,-,TRBJ2-5,TRBV30,-,CAWSVLLQETQYF,TGTGCCTGGAGTGTACTCCTCCAAGAGACCCAGTACTTC
15,-,TRBJ1-4,TRBV6-5,-,CASSYRGSVSEKLFF,TGTGCCAGCAGTTACAGGGGGAGTGTATCTGAAAAACTGTTTTTT
14,few,TRBJ2-5,TRBV20-1,-,CSARGGGLQETQYF,TGCAGTGCTAGGGGGGGTGGATTGCAAGAGACCCAGTACTTC
15,-,TRBJ1-2,TRBV5-1,TRBD1,CASSPPGQGVSGYTF,TGCGCCAGCAGCCCACCCGGACAGGGGGTGAGTGGCTACACCTTC
15,-,TRBJ2-5,TRBV5-1,TRBD2,CASSYSSGREETQYF,TGCGCCAGCAGCTATTCTAGCGGGAGAGAGGAGACCCAGTACTTC
16,-,TRBJ2-1,TRBV7-3,TRBD2,CASIPRAGNSYNEQFF,TGTGCCAGCATCCCCCGAGCGGGAAACTCCTACAATGAGCAGTTCTTC
15,many,TRBJ2-7,TRBV28,TRBD1,CASSPPGTGGNEQYF,TGTGCCAGCAGTCCTCCGGGGACAGGGGGAAACGAGCAGTACTTC
14,few,TRBJ2-5,TRBV10-3,-,CAIRDPRLGETQYF,TGTGCCATCAGGGACCCTCGACTGGGAGAGACCCAGTACTTC
15,few,TRBJ2-2,TRBV20-1,TRBD2,CSGYPSGYNTGELFF,TGCAGCGGGTATCCTAGCGGATATAACACCGGGGAGCTGTTTTTT
16,many,TRBJ2-5,TRBV18,-,CASSPNNLARQETQYF,TGTGCCAGCTCACCGAACAATCTAGCGCGACAAGAGACCCAGTACTTC
16,many,TRBJ2-2,TRBV6-5,-,CASSYSIGSDTGELFF,TGTGCCAGCAGTTACTCTATCGGGAGTGACACCGGGGAGCTGTTTTTT
14,few,TRBJ2-1,TRBV24-1,-,CATSKESSYNEQFF,TGTGCCACCAGTAAAGAGAGCTCCTACAATGAGCAGTTCTTC
14,-,TRBJ1-1,TRBV5-6,-,CASSLTGFTTEAFF,TGTGCCAGCAGCCTGACGGGTTTTACAACTGAAGCTTTCTTT
11,-,TRBJ2-3,TRBV29-1,-,CITTEGDTQYF,TGCATTACGACAGAGGGAGATACGCAGTATTTT
14,-,TRBJ1-4,TRBV4-3,-,CASSRTRGDEKLFF,TGCGCCAGCAGCCGGACGAGGGGGGACGAAAAACTGTTTTTT
16,many,TRBJ2-4,TRBV7-2,-,CASSPLRDGAKNIQYF,TGTGCCAGCAGTCCCTTGCGGGATGGAGCCAAAAACATTCAGTACTTC
19,few,TRBJ1-4,TRBV28,-,CASSTPLGGSGEANEKLFF,TGTGCCAGCAGCACGCCTCTCGGGGGCTCCGGAGAGGCTAATGAAAAACTGTTTTTT
14,many,TRBJ2-7,TRBV2,-,CASSEGNSGYEQYF,TGTGCCAGCAGTGAAGGTAACAGTGGCTACGAGCAGTACTTC
14,-,TRBJ1-2,TRBV14,-,CASSQGGIRYGYTF,TGTGCCAGCAGCCAAGGTGGGATCCGCTATGGCTACACCTTC
18,many,TRBJ2-7,TRBV3-1,-,CASSQGSRGPRTPYEQYF,TGTGCCAGCAGCCAAGGGTCGCGTGGGCCAAGGACACCCTACGAGCAGTACTTC
14,few,TRBJ1-4,TRBV11-2,TRBD1,CASSFGHRGKKLFF,TGTGCCAGCAGCTTCGGCCACAGGGGTAAAAAACTGTTTTTT
15,few,TRBJ1-2,TRBV30,-,CAWSVRQGYRLGYTF,TGTGCCTGGAGTGTACGTCAGGGGTACCGGCTTGGCTACACCTTC
13,many,TRBJ1-1,TRBV12-3/TRBV12-4,-,CASSLEWGTEAFF,TGTGCCAGCAGCTTAGAGTGGGGGACTGAAGCTTTCTTT
16,many,TRBJ1-1,TRBV9,-,CASSVDPGGRNTEAFF,TGTGCCAGCAGCGTAGATCCGGGTGGGAGGAACACTGAAGCTTTCTTT
16,-,TRBJ2-1,TRBV4-1,TRBD2,CASSQSGTSGVNEQFF,TGCGCCAGCAGCCAATCCGGGACTAGCGGGGTCAATGAGCAGTTCTTC
13,once,TRBJ2-3,TRBV28,-,CASEHPTKDTQYF,TGTGCCAGCGAACACCCTACAAAGGATACGCAGTATTTT
14,many,TRBJ2-5,TRBV7-2,-,CASVASVGPETQYF,TGTGCCAGCGTCGCTAGCGTCGGGCCCGAGACCCAGTACTTC
15,few,TRBJ2-7,TRBV6-6,TRBD2,CASSYIAGGLYEQYF,TGTGCCAGCAGTTACATAGCGGGGGGCTTATACGAGCAGTACTTC
14,few,TRBJ2-3,TRBV19,-,CASSLSVGTDTQYF,TGTGCCAGTAGCCTCAGTGTAGGCACAGATACGCAGTATTTT
16,few,TRBJ1-1,TRBV7-9,-,CASSPPQPPSNTEAFF,TGTGCCAGCAGCCCCCCCCAACCCCCTTCGAACACTGAAGCTTTCTTT
14,many,TRBJ2-7,TRBV7-2,-,CASSLGLLTYEQYF,TGTGCCAGCAGCTTAGGACTGTTGACCTACGAGCAGTACTTC
17,-,TRBJ2-3,TRBV28,-,CASSSFGQGGGTDTQYF,TGTGCCAGCAGTTCATTCGGACAGGGCGGGGGGACAGATACGCAGTATTTT
13,many,TRBJ1-1,TRBV18,TRBD1,CASSRLQGAEAFF,TGTGCCAGCTCAAGGCTACAGGGGGCAGAAGCTTTCTTT
16,many,TRBJ2-7,TRBV7-2,TRBD2,CASSSRGAGATYEQYF,TGTGCCAGCAGCTCCCGGGGAGCGGGGGCCACCTACGAGCAGTACTTC
16,many,TRBJ2-3,TRBV11-2,TRBD2,CASSATSGRSTDTQYF,TGTGCCAGCAGCGCGACTAGCGGGAGATCTACAGATACGCAGTATTTT
15,-,TRBJ1-1,TRBV19,TRBD1,CASSLGQGMNTEALF,TGTGCCAGTAGTTTGGGACAGGGGATGAACACTGAAGCTCTCTTT
16,many,TRBJ2-7,TRBV5-1,TRBD1,CASSLTAGQGESEQYF,TGCGCCAGCAGCTTGACAGCCGGACAGGGAGAATCCGAGCAGTACTTC
14,many,TRBJ2-3,TRBV7-2,TRBD2,CASSPGTSPDTQYF,TGTGCCAGCAGCCCTGGGACTAGCCCCGATACGCAGTATTTT
17,many,TRBJ1-2,TRBV27,-,CASSLHYQVALNYGYTF,TGTGCCAGCAGTCTACATTACCAGGTTGCCCTAAACTATGGCTACACCTTC